This passage covers 2 T cell receptor beta chains from one sample sequenced in a study of vaccination and CD4 T cells after COVID-19. The treatment is: roughly ten-day PBMC culture with coronavirus spike peptide pools or control peptides (ViraFEST assay). CD4+ T cells that had been cultured provided DNA sequenced with the Oncomine TCR Beta short-read assay. TCRdb used MiXCR to reprocess the PCR reads, holding one entry per CDR3 protein. The sample consists of fewer than 25,000 distinct CDR3 sequences, 30% to 40% of them appearing once. For these TCRs, the target antigens are not known. The sequenced sample consisted of cultured CD4+ T cells from blood. Receptors were obtained from a human donor with COVID-19.

The rearrangement links TRBV6-1 to TRBJ2-3; 8 nucleotides line up with TRBD1. Germline V gene sequence: CDR1 MNHNS, CDR2 SASEGT. The CDR3 is 13 amino acids. Trimming at V came to 6 bases and at J to 6 bases, leaving 5 bases not matched to a gene. The CDR3 loop reads CASRPSGGDTQYF. Written as DNA, the CDR3 is TGTGCCAGCAGACCCTCAGGGGGCGATACGCAGTATTTT.

This chain links TRBV15 with TRBJ2-3; 10 bases map to TRBD1. Unmatched junction bases numbered 2, after V lost 0 bases and J lost 2 bases. Germline V gene sequence: CDR1 LNHNV, CDR2 YYDKDF (reference sequence). The CDR3 length is 16 residues. In nucleotides, the CDR3 is TGTGCCACCAGCAGAGAAGGACAGGGGGTCACAGATACGCAGTATTTT. Its translation: CATSREGQGVTDTQYF.